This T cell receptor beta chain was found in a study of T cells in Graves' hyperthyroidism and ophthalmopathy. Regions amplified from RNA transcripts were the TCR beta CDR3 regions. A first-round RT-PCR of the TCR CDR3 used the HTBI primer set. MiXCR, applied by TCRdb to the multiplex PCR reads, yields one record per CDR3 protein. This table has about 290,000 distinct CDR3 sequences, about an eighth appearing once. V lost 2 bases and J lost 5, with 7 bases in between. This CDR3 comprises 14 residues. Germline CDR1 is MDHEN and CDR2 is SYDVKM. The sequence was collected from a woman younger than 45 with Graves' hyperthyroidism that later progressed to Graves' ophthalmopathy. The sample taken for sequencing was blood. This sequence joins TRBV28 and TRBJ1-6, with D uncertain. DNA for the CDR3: TGTGCCAGCAGTTTAAGCGGGGATAATTCACCCCTCCACTTT. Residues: CASSLSGDNSPLHF.